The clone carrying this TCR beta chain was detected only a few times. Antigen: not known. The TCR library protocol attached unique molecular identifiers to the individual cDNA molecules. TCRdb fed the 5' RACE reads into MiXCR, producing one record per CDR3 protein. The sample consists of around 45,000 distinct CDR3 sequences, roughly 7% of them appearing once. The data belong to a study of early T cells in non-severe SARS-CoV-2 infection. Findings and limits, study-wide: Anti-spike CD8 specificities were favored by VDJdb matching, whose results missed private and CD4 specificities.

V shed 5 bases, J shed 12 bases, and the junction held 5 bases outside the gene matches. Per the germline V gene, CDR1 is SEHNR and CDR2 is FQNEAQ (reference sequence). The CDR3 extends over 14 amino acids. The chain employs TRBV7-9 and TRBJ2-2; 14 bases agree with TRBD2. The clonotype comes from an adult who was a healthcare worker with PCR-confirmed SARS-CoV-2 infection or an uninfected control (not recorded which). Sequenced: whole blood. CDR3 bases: TGTGCCAGCAGCCCCGGGACTAGCGGGGGTCAGCTGTTTTTT. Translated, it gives CASSPGTSGGQLFF.